This T cell receptor beta chain derives from a study of CD8 T cells in Susac syndrome. Study-wide results and caveats: Acknowledgment was made by the study that its TCR sequencing and HLA analysis involved a relatively small number of individuals.

This CDR3 spans 13 amino acids. The V gene's germline CDR1 is GTSNPN and CDR2 SVGIG (reference sequence). With 2 bases removed from V and 4 bases from J, the gap between germline ends came to 11 bases. As for this clonotype: Its antigen remains unidentified.

Roughly 0.45 to 1 ug RNA was reverse transcribed with random hexamers. An immunoSEQ multiplex PCR amplified TCR beta CDR3 over 54 Vbeta and 13 Jbeta. Each CDR3 protein is one row after TCRdb ran MiXCR on the immunoSEQ multiplex PCR reads. The table has 200,000 to 250,000 distinct CDR3 sequences, 95% seen once. Sequencing of TCR beta drew on CD8+ and CD4+ T cells from blood. Isolation of CD8+ and CD4+ T cells was performed negatively, whereas enrichment of TEMRA cells was done by FACS. This sequence was found in a human donor with multiple sclerosis. Source material: CD4+ T cells from PBMCs. V usage is TRBV30 and J usage is TRBJ1-2; D remains ambiguous. This chain's CDR3 is CAWSKQSPYGYTF. DNA for the CDR3: TGTGCCTGGAGTAAACAGAGCCCCTATGGCTACACCTTC.